Here is one TCR beta chain with its context. The sample is drawn from a study of blood T cell repertoires in COVID-19. Produced via immunoSEQ multiplex PCR; TCRdb's table is partial and in-frame only. Here the sample spans about 55,000 clones, about nine tenths being singletons. CDR1 KGHSH and CDR2 LQKENI come from the germline V gene. The ends lost 2 bases at V and 1 base at J; junction bases unmatched: 1. The CDR3 consists of 14 residues. This chain uses TRBV18 with TRBJ2-5; 7 bases agree with TRBD1. The sequenced sample was peripheral blood. This clonotype was sampled from a man aged 65-85 years with acute or convalescent COVID-19. The DNA for the CDR3 is TGTGCCAGCTCACCAGACAGGGTCCAAGAGACCCAGTACTTC. It codes for CASSPDRVQETQYF.